The 9 T cell receptor beta chains below come from one sample, sequenced in a study of response to subunit inactivated influenza vaccine. TCRdb ran MiXCR on the RT-PCR reads and lists one entry per CDR3 protein. The table includes around 600,000 distinct CDR3 sequences, roughly 10% detected once. The data also belong to a second study, concerning T cells expressing NK-cell markers. That report notes: TCR beta libraries carry UMIs added by 5'RACE template switching.

The material sequenced was PBMCs from blood, taken on the day of vaccination. Receptor source: a man aged 50-59 years who received an inactivated influenza vaccine.

V gene TRBV10-1 combines with J gene TRBJ2-5; 11 positions agree with TRBD2. Germline assignment: CDR1 WNHNN and CDR2 SYGVQD (reference sequence). The V gene end was trimmed by 4 bases and the J gene end by 3 bases; junction bases not matched to a gene: 1. The CDR3 is 14 amino acids. CDR3 residues: CASSATSGEETQYF. The CDR3 DNA sequence: TGCGCCAGCAGTGCGACTAGCGGGGAAGAGACCCAGTACTTC.

This clonotype showed up many times. The rearrangement links TRBV7-2 to TRBJ2-1; D is possibly TRBD1 (7 bases). There are 16 residues in the CDR3. The germline V and J ends were trimmed by 1 base and 4 bases, with 14 bases remaining between them. Germline V lookup: CDR1 SGHTA, CDR2 FQGNSA. The CDR3 protein is CASSLVGQGGYNEQFF. The DNA for the CDR3 is TGTGCCAGCAGCTTAGTGGGGCAGGGGGGATACAATGAGCAGTTCTTC.

Only a few counts were recorded for this clonotype. The V call is TRBV20-1, the J call TRBJ2-4; 12 nucleotides agree with TRBD2. The CDR3 totals 14 residues. The germline V gene has CDR1 DFQATT and CDR2 SNEGSKA (reference sequence). V was pared by 1 base and J by 6 bases, with 1 base of the junction left unmatched. The CDR3 DNA follows: TGCAGTGCTAGAGGACTAGCGGGGGTAAACATTCAGTACTTC. Its translation: CSARGLAGVNIQYF.

V usage is TRBV29-1 and J usage is TRBJ2-1; D possibly corresponds to TRBD1 (5 bases). Germline V gives CDR1 SQVTM, CDR2 ANQGSEA. The CDR3 has 12 amino acids. Between the trimmed V and J ends, which lost 3 bases and 9 bases, there was a span of 12 bases. The CDR3 DNA reads TGCAGCGTTGACATGACAGTGGGTGAGCAGTTCTTC. Its translation: CSVDMTVGEQFF.

The V gene is TRBV7-6, the J gene TRBJ2-7; D gene unclear. V gave up 2 bases and J gave up 7 bases, with 18 bases separating them. CDR3 length: 15 residues. CDR1 is SGHVS, CDR2 FNYEAQ, per germline. This CDR3 reads CASSLSGQGLLEQYF. CDR3 sequence (DNA): TGTGCCAGCAGCTTATCTGGTCAAGGGCTTTTGGAGCAGTACTTC.

This clonotype has a handful of counts. The chain links TRBV6-2 or TRBV6-3 to TRBJ2-1; TRBD2 agrees at 12 bases. Germline assignment: CDR1 MNHEY and CDR2 SVGEGT. This CDR3 is 16 amino acids long. The trim removed 6 bases at V and 7 bases at J, leaving 10 bases unmatched. The CDR3 coding sequence is TGTGCCAGCAGCTCTAGACTAGCGGGAGTTGAAAATGAGCAGTTCTTC. Amino acid sequence: CASSSRLAGVENEQFF.

The chain joins TRBV5-1 to TRBJ2-7; D unresolved. Germline CDR1 and CDR2: SGHRS and YFSETQ. The CDR3 has 12 residues. Trimming took 0 bases from V and 6 from J, leaving 7 bases between them. CDR3 DNA: TGCGCCAGCAGCTTGGTGGCAGGCGAGCAGTACTTC. Translating it yields CASSLVAGEQYF.

The sample holds a few counts of this clonotype. The genes are TRBV5-1 and TRBJ2-1; 7 bases align to TRBD1. Germline assignment: CDR1 SGHRS and CDR2 YFSETQ. V was pared by 1 base and J by 1 base, with 2 bases of the junction left unmatched. The CDR3 is 15 residues long. The CDR3 DNA reads as TGCGCCAGCAGCTTGTGGACAGGATCCTACAATGAGCAGTTCTTC. Its protein product is CASSLWTGSYNEQFF.

With respect to this clonotype: This clone may be a read error of a much larger clone one base away. This rearrangement joins TRBV7-9 to TRBJ2-7; unclear D gene. This CDR3 has 14 amino acids. Germline values: CDR1 SEHNR, CDR2 FQNEAQ (reference sequence). The CDR3 DNA sequence: TGTGCCAGCAGCCCCCGGGTACCAACCTACGAGCAGAACTTC. This encodes CASSPRVPTYEQNF.